The rows below give T cell receptor beta chains drawn from one sample of a study of graft-versus-host responses after intestinal transplantation. Clones were read by immunoSEQ multiplex PCR, and TCRdb kept only the in-frame ones, dropping some. The sample includes about 45,000 clones, roughly 90% of them seen just once. The sample here was PBMCs, taken 524 days after transplant. Receptors originate from a human patient who received an intestinal transplant, so some T cells may come from the graft donor. The CDR3 runs from the conserved cysteine through the conserved F or W. A row's size may be missing; if present it is once, few, many or a size class.

abundance,j_gene,v_gene,CDR3aa
-,TRBJ1-4,TRBV4-3,CASSQDYSRALNEKLFF
once,TRBJ2-1,TRBV27,CASSSRARGADNEQFF
-,TRBJ2-7,TRBV6-1,CASTPDRAYEQYF
-,TRBJ1-1,TRBV11-1,CASSLGLGGLAEAFF
-,TRBJ2-1,TRBV13,CASSQNLAGPGHNEQFF
-,TRBJ2-2,TRBV4-3,CASSHSGRSTGELFF
-,TRBJ2-3,TRBV19,CASSNVPDTQYF
-,TRBJ2-2,TRBV19,CASSPRTGITGELFF
-,TRBJ1-1,TRBV5-8,CASSLEKGTRGGTEAFF
-,TRBJ2-5,TRBV11-1,CASSSLAGVKETQYF
-,TRBJ2-7,TRBV6-1,CASSTGTEREQYF
once,TRBJ1-4,TRBV7-9,CASSLPTLTGGTTNEKLFF
-,TRBJ2-4,TRBV10-3,CAISPREGLAKNIQYF
-,TRBJ1-2,TRBV30,CAWSVLGGGYGYTF
-,TRBJ2-5,TRBV10-3,CAISEFADSQQETQYF
-,TRBJ2-7,TRBV13,CASSLGRGLPYEQYF
-,-,TRBV27,CASSFLTSGRPHYEQYF
-,TRBJ2-7,TRBV6-5,CASSTGDWEQYF
-,TRBJ2-1,TRBV25-1,CASSESGRVYNEQFF
-,TRBJ2-3,TRBV5-1,CASSWVGSGQTNTDTQYF
-,TRBJ2-5,TRBV5-4,CASSLGLRDRGRETQYF
few,TRBJ2-7,TRBV6-1,CASRLEQSYEQYF
-,TRBJ1-1,TRBV20-1,CSARFTEAFF
few,TRBJ1-1,TRBV6-5,CASSSPQRNTEAFF
-,TRBJ2-7,TRBV11-2,CASSFRSSQWSSYEQYF
-,TRBJ2-1,TRBV6-1,CASSAHRGYNEQFF
-,TRBJ2-7,TRBV7-2,CASSLAGRLYF
-,TRBJ2-3,TRBV5-1,CASSWASRADTQYF
once,TRBJ2-7,TRBV19,CASSKGHEQYF
-,TRBJ2-7,TRBV27,CASSLGTGVGEQYF
-,TRBJ2-5,TRBV2,CASSVTSAAQETQYF
-,TRBJ2-3,TRBV9,CASSVTSGTDTQYF
-,TRBJ2-7,TRBV5-4,CASSFQRSPYEQYF
-,TRBJ1-3,TRBV19,CASSNGPGNTIYF
few,TRBJ2-4,TRBV11-3,CASSLGLGSNIQYF
-,TRBJ1-4,TRBV30,CAWGVGDSSNEKLFF
-,TRBJ1-2,TRBV19,CASKRENYGYTF
-,TRBJ2-1,TRBV4-1,CASSQVLGDEQFF
once,TRBJ1-1,TRBV6-5,CASSYSETRSTEAFF
-,TRBJ2-1,TRBV28,CASSWDKTPYNEQFF
-,TRBJ1-2,TRBV29-1,CSARQGDYGYTF
-,TRBJ1-3,TRBV18,CASSDDRVAGNTIYF
once,TRBJ1-2,TRBV5-6,CASSLSGRGYGYTF
-,TRBJ2-7,TRBV4-1,CASSQTGQGEQYF
-,TRBJ2-1,TRBV4-2,CASSQDRGSSYNEQFF
-,TRBJ1-3,TRBV10-3,CAITSSSGNTIYF
-,TRBJ2-1,TRBV7-3,CASSLGGRREDEQFF
-,TRBJ2-6,TRBV27,CASRSVPSGANVLTF
-,TRBJ1-6,TRBV28,CASSFLTGANSPLHF
-,TRBJ2-1,TRBV27,CASSRYLAGGPDEQFF
-,TRBJ2-1,TRBV9,CASSPGRGSSYNEQFF
-,TRBJ2-7,TRBV18,CASSPIQGADEQYF
-,TRBJ2-3,TRBV7-9,CASRSWLAGTDTQYF
-,TRBJ1-4,TRBV28,CASRRENEKLFF